This is a list of T cell receptor beta chains from one sample in a study of blood T cell repertoires in COVID-19. TCRdb's copy holds only in-frame clones and misses some; the assay was immunoSEQ multiplex PCR. The sample includes approximately 200,000 clones, over 75% of them seen just once. Sequencing was done on a sample of peripheral blood. The receptors come from a woman aged 45-65 years with acute or convalescent COVID-19. The CDR3 runs from the conserved cysteine through the conserved F or W. Each record gives: D gene, clone size, V gene, J gene, CDR3 DNA, CDR3 protein. A D gene is named only where the DNA matches it firmly. Clone sizes are given selectively: once, few, many, or a class where the clone is expanded.

d_call: -; clone_size: -; v_call: TRBV28; j_call: TRBJ1-1; cdr3_nt: TGTGCCAGCAGTTTAGTGGGGCTTAACACTGAAGCTTTCTTT; cdr3_aa: CASSLVGLNTEAFF
d_call: -; clone_size: -; v_call: TRBV28; j_call: TRBJ2-7; cdr3_nt: TGTGCCAGCAGCCCGCCTTGGGGATCCAGGGGCGCCAGCTCCTACGAGCAGTACTTC; cdr3_aa: CASSPPWGSRGASSYEQYF
d_call: -; clone_size: -; v_call: TRBV19; j_call: TRBJ1-4; cdr3_nt: TGTGCCAGTAGTGCGGGAAGGGTAAATGAAAAACTGTTTTTT; cdr3_aa: CASSAGRVNEKLFF
d_call: TRBD1; clone_size: -; v_call: TRBV6-5; j_call: TRBJ2-5; cdr3_nt: TGTGCCAGCAGATCAGGGGGCTCGGTGGCCCAGTACTTC; cdr3_aa: CASRSGGSVAQYF
d_call: TRBD1; clone_size: -; v_call: TRBV7-2; j_call: TRBJ2-7; cdr3_nt: TGTGCCAGCAGCTTAGTTAAGGACAGGGAGTACGAGCAGTACTTC; cdr3_aa: CASSLVKDREYEQYF
d_call: TRBD1; clone_size: -; v_call: TRBV7-8; j_call: TRBJ1-2; cdr3_nt: TGTGCCAGCAGCTTAGGGGGACAGGGGATGTATGGCTACACCTTC; cdr3_aa: CASSLGGQGMYGYTF
d_call: TRBD1; clone_size: -; v_call: TRBV6-1; j_call: TRBJ2-7; cdr3_nt: TGTGCCAGCAGTGAAACCGGGACAGGGGGCTGCGAGCAGTACTTC; cdr3_aa: CASSETGTGGCEQYF
d_call: TRBD2; clone_size: -; v_call: TRBV6-2/TRBV6-3; j_call: TRBJ2-4; cdr3_nt: TGTGCCAGCAGTCCCGGGACTAGTGGCGCCAAAAACATTCAGTACTTC; cdr3_aa: CASSPGTSGAKNIQYF
d_call: TRBD1; clone_size: -; v_call: TRBV18; j_call: TRBJ1-6; cdr3_nt: TGTGCCAGCTCACCCGGCGGACAGGGGAGTTCACCCCTCCACTTT; cdr3_aa: CASSPGGQGSSPLHF
d_call: TRBD1; clone_size: -; v_call: TRBV28; j_call: TRBJ1-4; cdr3_nt: TGTGCCAGCAGTCCCCCACCGGGACAGGGTGGGAGTCGGGCTAATGAAAAACTGTTTTTT; cdr3_aa: CASSPPPGQGGSRANEKLFF
d_call: -; clone_size: -; v_call: TRBV29-1; j_call: TRBJ2-3; cdr3_nt: TGCAGCGTTGGCCGGAGGGATACGCAGTATTTT; cdr3_aa: CSVGRRDTQYF
d_call: -; clone_size: -; v_call: TRBV18; j_call: TRBJ1-6; cdr3_nt: TGTGCCAGCTCACCAACTCATCCAGGGGAGAATTCACCCCTCCACTTT; cdr3_aa: CASSPTHPGENSPLHF
d_call: TRBD1; clone_size: -; v_call: TRBV18; j_call: TRBJ2-1; cdr3_nt: TGTGCCAGCTCACCAGCAGGACAGGGCTATGAGCAGTTCTTC; cdr3_aa: CASSPAGQGYEQFF
d_call: TRBD2; clone_size: -; v_call: TRBV11-2; j_call: TRBJ2-7; cdr3_nt: TGTGCCAGCAGCTCCGGACTGAGCGGGAGGGGAGCCTACGAGCAGTACTTC; cdr3_aa: CASSSGLSGRGAYEQYF
d_call: -; clone_size: -; v_call: TRBV6-5; j_call: TRBJ1-1; cdr3_nt: TGTGCCAGCAAAAGGGGCCCGAACACTGAAGCTTTCTTT; cdr3_aa: CASKRGPNTEAFF
d_call: -; clone_size: -; v_call: TRBV4-1; j_call: TRBJ2-7; cdr3_nt: TGCGCCAGCAGCAGGGACTCTTGGGACGAGCAGTACTTC; cdr3_aa: CASSRDSWDEQYF
d_call: -; clone_size: many; v_call: TRBV30; j_call: TRBJ1-3; cdr3_nt: TGTGCCTGGGGCAGGGTTCCTGGAAACACCATATATTTT; cdr3_aa: CAWGRVPGNTIYF
d_call: -; clone_size: -; v_call: TRBV2; j_call: TRBJ1-5; cdr3_nt: TGTGCCAGCAGAGCCGATCACAATCAGCCCCAGCATTTT; cdr3_aa: CASRADHNQPQHF
d_call: -; clone_size: -; v_call: TRBV7-9; j_call: TRBJ1-6; cdr3_nt: TGTGCCAGCAGCTTGATTGCGAATAATTCACCCCTCCACTTT; cdr3_aa: CASSLIANNSPLHF
d_call: TRBD2; clone_size: -; v_call: TRBV14; j_call: TRBJ2-2; cdr3_nt: TGTGCCAGCAGCCACCCTCAGGGACTAGCCAACACCGGGGAGCTGTTTTTT; cdr3_aa: CASSHPQGLANTGELFF
d_call: -; clone_size: -; v_call: TRBV18; j_call: TRBJ1-5; cdr3_nt: TGTGCCAGCTCACCAAGACAGGATAATCAGCCCCAGCATTTT; cdr3_aa: CASSPRQDNQPQHF
d_call: -; clone_size: -; v_call: TRBV25-1; j_call: TRBJ2-7; cdr3_nt: TGTGCCAGCAGTCTAACAGGGAACCCCTACGAGCAGTACTTC; cdr3_aa: CASSLTGNPYEQYF
d_call: -; clone_size: -; v_call: TRBV12-3/TRBV12-4; j_call: TRBJ1-5; cdr3_nt: TGTGCCAGCAGTGCTCAGGAGGATCAGCCCCAGCATTTT; cdr3_aa: CASSAQEDQPQHF
d_call: -; clone_size: -; v_call: TRBV30; j_call: TRBJ1-2; cdr3_nt: TGTGCCTGGCTTGGACTGAGGCAGGGGTACTATGGCTACACCTTC; cdr3_aa: CAWLGLRQGYYGYTF
d_call: -; clone_size: -; v_call: TRBV5-8; j_call: TRBJ1-4; cdr3_nt: TGTGCCAGCAGCTGGAACGGGGGGGCAACTAATGAAAAACTGTTTTTT; cdr3_aa: CASSWNGGATNEKLFF
d_call: -; clone_size: -; v_call: TRBV18; j_call: TRBJ2-1; cdr3_nt: TGTGCCAGCTCACCAAGCCTTGGAGCCCCCAATGAGCAGTTCTTC; cdr3_aa: CASSPSLGAPNEQFF